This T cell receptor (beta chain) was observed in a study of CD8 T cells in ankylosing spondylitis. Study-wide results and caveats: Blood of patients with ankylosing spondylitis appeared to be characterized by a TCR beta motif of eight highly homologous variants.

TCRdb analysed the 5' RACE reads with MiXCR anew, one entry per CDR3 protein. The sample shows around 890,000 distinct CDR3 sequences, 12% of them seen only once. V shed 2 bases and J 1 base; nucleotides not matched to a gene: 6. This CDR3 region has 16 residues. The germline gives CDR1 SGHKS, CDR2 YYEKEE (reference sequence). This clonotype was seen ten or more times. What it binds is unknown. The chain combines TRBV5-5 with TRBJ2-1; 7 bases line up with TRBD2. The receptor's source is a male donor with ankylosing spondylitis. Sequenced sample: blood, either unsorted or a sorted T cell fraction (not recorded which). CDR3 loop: CASSLVLARSYNEQFF. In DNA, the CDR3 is TGTGCCAGCAGCTTAGTACTAGCGAGATCCTACAATGAGCAGTTCTTC.